The 7 T cell receptor beta chains presented below share a single source sample, sequenced in a study of low-dose radiotherapy and immunotherapy resistance in tumors. Alpha and beta chains were covered, as first-strand cDNA relied on TRAV- and TRBV-specific primers. The PCR that amplified TCRs ran for approximately 20 cycles, relying on a constant-region primer and a V-primer adapter. TCRdb analysed the reads with MiXCR anew, one entry per CDR3 protein. The repertoire consists of more than 50,000 distinct CDR3 sequences, with 20% to 25% occurring once and the leading ten covering around 6%. As to time point: before trial treatment. Sequencing was performed on PBMCs, taken before treatment. These receptors came from a male donor with prostate cancer.

This chain joins TRBV4-3 and TRBJ2-2, with 7 bases matching TRBD1. This CDR3 is 15 amino acids long. The germline gives CDR1 LGHNA, CDR2 YSLEER. V trimming: 3 bases; J trimming: 9 bases; junction bases outside the gene matches: 10. The CDR3 sequence: CASSQDGTAVRELFF. The DNA for the CDR3 is TGCGCCAGCAGCCAGGACGGGACAGCCGTCCGGGAGCTGTTTTTT.

This clonotype was counted ten times or more. The chain links TRBV29-1 to TRBJ1-1; 7 bases are a match to TRBD1. The CDR3 consists of 12 residues. CDR1 is SQVTM, CDR2 ANQGSEA, per germline. J was trimmed by 7 bases and V by 5 bases; bases with no gene match: 7. In DNA, the CDR3 is TGCAGCGTTAATGTGGGGGACAGTGAAGCTTTCTTT. Amino acids: CSVNVGDSEAFF.

This clonotype was seen many times. The CDR3 region is CASSRTGAYEQYF. In nucleotides, the CDR3 is TGTGCCAGTAGTCGCACGGGGGCCTACGAGCAGTACTTC. The chain links TRBV19 to TRBJ2-7; D is perhaps TRBD2 (6 bases). The CDR3 length is 13 residues. V shed 5 bases and J shed 2 bases, with 10 bases lying between them. CDR1 is LNHDA, CDR2 SQIVND, per germline (reference sequence).

This clonotype is labeled as medium-sized. The gene calls are TRBV28 and TRBJ2-1; TRBD2 matches 9 bases. CDR3 length equals 16 residues. Germline V gives CDR1 MDHEN, CDR2 SYDVKM. Germline trimming cut 3 bases from V and 7 bases from J; bases unmatched to any gene: 10. The CDR3 region is CASSFSGASGNNEQFF. For the CDR3, the DNA is TGTGCCAGCAGTTTTTCGGGGGCTAGCGGGAATAATGAGCAGTTCTTC.

V gene TRBV28 combines with J gene TRBJ2-1, with TRBD1 matching over 9 bases. The germline gives CDR1 MDHEN, CDR2 SYDVKM. The CDR3 length is 17 residues. The junction had 14 bases not matched to a gene; V was cut back by 7 bases and J by 4 bases. The CDR3: CASTNLLGTGTYNEQFF. The CDR3 DNA is TGTGCCAGCACGAATCTCCTCGGGACAGGGACATACAATGAGCAGTTCTTC.

The sample holds many counts of this clonotype. This rearrangement joins TRBV19 to TRBJ2-5; D tentatively fits TRBD1 or TRBD2 (5 bases each). CDR1 LNHDA and CDR2 SQIVND come from the germline V gene (reference sequence). With 1 base removed from V and 2 bases from J, the gap between germline ends came to 11 bases. This CDR3 has 15 amino acids. In DNA form, the CDR3 reads TGTGCCAGTAGTATAGGTGGGACGCCTCAAGAGACCCAGTACTTC. Translated: CASSIGGTPQETQYF.

Many counts were recorded for this clonotype. The chain is built from TRBV5-4 and TRBJ2-1; no definite D call. There are 13 residues in the CDR3. Germline values: CDR1 SGHNT, CDR2 YYREEE (reference sequence). V was clipped by 0 bases and J by 7 bases, with 8 bases between them. The CDR3 DNA reads as TGTGCCAGCAGCTTGGGTCTAGGAAATGAGCAGTTCTTC. Its translation is CASSLGLGNEQFF. The complete variable domain, with remaining parts taken from reference TRBV5-4 and TRBJ2-1, reads ETGVTQSPTHLIKTRGQQVTLRCSSQSGHNTVSWYQQALGQGPQFIFQYYREEENGRGNFPPRFSGLQFPNYSSELNVNALELDDSALYLCASSLGLGNEQFFGPGTRLTVL.